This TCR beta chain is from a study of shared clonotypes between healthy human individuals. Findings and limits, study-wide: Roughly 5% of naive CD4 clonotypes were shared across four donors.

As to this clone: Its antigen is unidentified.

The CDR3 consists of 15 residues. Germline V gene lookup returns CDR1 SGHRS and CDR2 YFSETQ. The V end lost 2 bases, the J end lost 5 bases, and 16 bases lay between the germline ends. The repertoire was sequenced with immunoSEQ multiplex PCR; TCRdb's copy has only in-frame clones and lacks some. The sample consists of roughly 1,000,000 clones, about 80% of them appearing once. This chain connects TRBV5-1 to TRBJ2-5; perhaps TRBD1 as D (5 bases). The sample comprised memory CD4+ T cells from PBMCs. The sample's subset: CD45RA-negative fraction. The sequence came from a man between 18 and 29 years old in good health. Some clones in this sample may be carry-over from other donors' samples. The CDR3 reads CASSLQDTFRETQYF. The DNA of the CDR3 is TGCGCCAGCAGCTTACAGGACACTTTCCGGGAGACCCAGTACTTC.